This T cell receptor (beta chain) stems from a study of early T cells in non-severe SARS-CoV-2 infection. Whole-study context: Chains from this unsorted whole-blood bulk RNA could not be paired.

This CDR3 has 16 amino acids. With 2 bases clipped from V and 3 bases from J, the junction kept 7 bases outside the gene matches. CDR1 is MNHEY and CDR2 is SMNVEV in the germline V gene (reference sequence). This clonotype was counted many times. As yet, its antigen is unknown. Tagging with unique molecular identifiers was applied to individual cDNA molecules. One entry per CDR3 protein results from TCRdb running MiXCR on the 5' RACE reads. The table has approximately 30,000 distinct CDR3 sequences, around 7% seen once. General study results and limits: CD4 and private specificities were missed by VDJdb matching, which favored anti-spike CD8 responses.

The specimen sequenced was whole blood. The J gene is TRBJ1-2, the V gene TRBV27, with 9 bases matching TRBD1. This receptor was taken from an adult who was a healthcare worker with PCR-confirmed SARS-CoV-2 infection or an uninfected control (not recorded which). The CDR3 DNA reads TGTGCCAGCAGTTTAAGTCGACAGGGGGGATACTATGGCTACACCTTC. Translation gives CASSLSRQGGYYGYTF.